Below are 11 T cell receptor beta chains sequenced from a single sample in a study of shared clonotypes between healthy human individuals. The table came from immunoSEQ multiplex PCR; TCRdb's copy has only in-frame clones and leaves some out. The sample yields a few million clones, 80% to 95% seen once. The naive CD8 population came from CD45RO-negative cells selected for CCR7, without terminally differentiated effector memory CD45RA+ cells. Material: naive CD8+ T cells from PBMCs. These receptors were taken from a man aged 18-30 years in good health. Some clones in this sample may be carry-over from other donors' samples.

About this clone: Other DNA sequences in the sample encode the same CDR3. This rearrangement joins TRBV27 to TRBJ2-3; D ambiguous. V was trimmed by 0 bases and J by 6 bases, leaving 7 bases between them. This CDR3 is built from 13 residues. Germline V CDR1 and CDR2: MNHEY, SMNVEV (reference sequence). CDR3 residues: CASSLSVLDTQYF. The CDR3 coding sequence is TGTGCCAGCAGTTTATCGGTTTTGGATACGCAGTATTTT.

This clone was observed a handful of times. The chain couples TRBV7-9 to TRBJ1-1; D is unclear. The CDR3 is 15 residues long. CDR1 SEHNR and CDR2 FQNEAQ come from the germline V gene (reference sequence). Between the trimmed V and J ends, which lost 1 base and 3 bases, there was a span of 12 bases. CDR3 DNA sequence: TGTGCCAGCAGCTTAGAGGCCGGGTTCGACACTGAAGCTTTCTTT. Its translation: CASSLEAGFDTEAFF. The whole variable domain, filled in from reference TRBV7-9 and TRBJ1-1, reads DTGVSQNPRHKITKRGQNVTFRCDPISEHNRLYWYRQTLGQGPEFLTYFQNEAQLEKSRLLSDRFSAERPKGSFSTLEIQRTEQGDSAMYLCASSLEAGFDTEAFFGQGTRLTVV.

V gene TRBV28 combines with J gene TRBJ2-1; no definite D call. The V gene lost 6 bases and the J gene lost 8 bases, with 26 bases spanning the gap. This CDR3 is built from 17 residues. Germline V gene lookup returns CDR1 MDHEN and CDR2 SYDVKM. The CDR3 DNA sequence: TGTGCCAGCAGCCCCTGGGCCCGGACCCCTCGGTCGGATGAGCAGTTCTTC. This codes for CASSPWARTPRSDEQFF.

The chain couples TRBV13 to TRBJ2-3, with 8 bases aligning to TRBD2. Germline V gene data show CDR1 as PRHDT and CDR2 as FYEKMQ (reference sequence). Trimming removed 4 bases from V and 4 bases from J; junction bases left unmatched: 13. The CDR3 covers 17 residues. CDR3 coding DNA: TGTGCCAGCAGCTCTCCTCGGGGGGGCCCGTGGGCAGATACGCAGTATTTT. Translation: CASSSPRGGPWADTQYF.

V is TRBV9 and J is TRBJ2-3; D might be TRBD2 (5 bases). The CDR3 is 14 residues long. Trimming removed 4 bases from V and 6 bases from J, with 15 bases in between. Germline CDR1 and CDR2: SGDLS and YYNGEE. CDR3 protein: CASSTGPPGDTQYF. As DNA, the CDR3 is TGTGCCAGCAGCACCGGACCCCCGGGGGATACGCAGTATTTT.

The chain has TRBV4-2 and TRBJ2-5, with D possibly TRBD2 on 6 matching bases. This CDR3 spans 16 amino acids. CDR1 LGHNA and CDR2 YNFKEQ come from the germline V gene. V was pared by 0 bases and J by 5 bases, with 16 bases between. Here the CDR3 reads CASSQEWVGRSETQYF. The CDR3 coding sequence is TGTGCCAGCAGCCAAGAGTGGGTGGGGAGGTCGGAGACCCAGTACTTC.

The CDR3 region is CASSLGLAGITDTQYF. In nucleotides, the CDR3 is TGTGCCAGCAGCTTGGGACTAGCGGGTATCACAGATACGCAGTATTTT. The genes are TRBV7-9 and TRBJ2-3; 12 nucleotides line up with TRBD2. J gave up 2 bases and V 3 bases, and 3 bases lay outside the gene matches. This CDR3 is 16 amino acids long. Germline V gene lookup returns CDR1 SEHNR and CDR2 FQNEAQ (reference sequence).

This chain links TRBV6-1 with TRBJ2-7; D is uncertain. V was clipped by 3 bases and J by 5 bases, with 8 bases between them. Germline CDR1 and CDR2: MNHNS and SASEGT. CDR3 length: 12 amino acids. The CDR3 spells CASSEDLHEQYF. CDR3 in DNA: TGTGCCAGCAGTGAGGACCTGCACGAGCAGTACTTC.

The rearrangement uses TRBV11-2 and TRBJ2-7, with 8 positions matching TRBD2. CDR3 length equals 16 residues. Trimming took 4 bases from V and 1 from J; bases not matched to a gene: 9. Germline assignment: CDR1 SGHAT and CDR2 FQNNGV. As DNA, the CDR3 is TGTGCCAGCAGCTGGGGATTTAGCGGGACGTCCTACGAGCAGTACTTC. Translation gives CASSWGFSGTSYEQYF.

The sample holds one count of this clone. This chain joins TRBV27 and TRBJ2-1; unclear D gene. This CDR3 contains 13 residues. Germline V gene sequence: CDR1 MNHEY, CDR2 SMNVEV (reference sequence). V was trimmed by 5 bases and J by 6 bases, leaving 11 bases between them. CDR3 in DNA: TGTGCCAGCAGTGCGTCCAAGTCCAATGAGCAGTTCTTC. Translation: CASSASKSNEQFF.

The gene calls are TRBV7-3 and TRBJ2-3; no clear D. CDR3 length equals 15 residues. Germline values: CDR1 SGHTA, CDR2 FQGTGA. The V and J ends lost 6 bases and 2 bases respectively, with 15 bases between them. Written as DNA, the CDR3 is TGTGCCAGCAGTCATACTCTCAAACCCACAGATACGCAGTATTTT. The encoded protein is CASSHTLKPTDTQYF.